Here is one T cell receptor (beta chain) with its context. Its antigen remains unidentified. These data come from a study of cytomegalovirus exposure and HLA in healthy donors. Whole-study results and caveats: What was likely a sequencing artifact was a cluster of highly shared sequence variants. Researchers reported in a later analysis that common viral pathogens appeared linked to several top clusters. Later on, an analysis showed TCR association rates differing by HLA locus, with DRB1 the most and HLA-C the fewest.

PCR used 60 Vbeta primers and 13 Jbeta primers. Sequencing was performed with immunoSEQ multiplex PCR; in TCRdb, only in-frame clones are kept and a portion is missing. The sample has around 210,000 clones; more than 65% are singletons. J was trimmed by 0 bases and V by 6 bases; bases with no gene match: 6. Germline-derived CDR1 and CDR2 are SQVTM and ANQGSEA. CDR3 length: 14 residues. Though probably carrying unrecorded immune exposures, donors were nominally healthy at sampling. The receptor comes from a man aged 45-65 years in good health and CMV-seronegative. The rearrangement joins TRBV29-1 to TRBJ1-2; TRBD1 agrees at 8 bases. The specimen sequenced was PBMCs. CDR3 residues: CSVDGDRTNYGYTF. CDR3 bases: TGCAGCGTCGATGGGGACAGGACTAACTATGGCTACACCTTC.